This T cell receptor beta chain was retrieved from a study of blood T cell repertoires in COVID-19 (dated by TCRdb to about 2020). In the study overall: Collaborator samples came from the United States, Italy and Spain and covered acute and convalescent phases of COVID-19. The material from the prospective study consisted of cDNA or gDNA derived from T cells, B-cell-depleted T cells, or PBMCs. The dataset comprised deeply sampled blood TCRbeta repertoires from subjects exposed to, actively infected with, or recovered from COVID-19. The repertoires were released in a freely available public database intended as a resource for research on the immune response to SARS-CoV-2. The samples were drawn from two sources: the first 160 participants of the ongoing ImmuneRACE study, and 1,254 subjects contributed by 6 global collaborators. Sample metadata almost always included a de-identified subject ID, COVID-19 status, age in years and sex. Where HLA class I and class II types were available, the types were taken from metadata supplied by the sample provider, not from assay-based typing.

To note about this clone: The specificity of this receptor is unknown. The sample holds no much larger clone one base away, and base qualities are not on file.

What the work shows at the level of the full study, not this receptor alone: How much clinical and demographic metadata was included differed by source and by participant, and the metadata was provided uncurated.

The CDR3 sequence holds 14 residues, the cysteine and phenylalanine included. Here the CDR3 DNA is all that survives: 42 bases in frame from base 1. Reading the germline V gene (reference sequence) gives CDR1 SEHNR and CDR2 FQNEAQ. V is clipped by 2 bases and J by 2 bases, and the sequence between their germline boundaries is 9 bases long. TCRbeta CDR3 regions were amplified from genomic DNA by means of the immunoSEQ Assay, a bias-controlled multiplex PCR. Per the original workflow: The number of nucleated cells in each sample was estimated from the amplification of reference gene primers within the assay. To quantify the absolute abundance of each unique TCRbeta CDR3 rearrangement, sequence reads were collapsed and filtered. For each sample, productive Simpson clonality was calculated by taking the square root of Simpson's diversity index across productive rearrangements. TCRdb holds this immuneACCESS table with in-frame rearrangements only. Some clones are missing; in checked studies, unresolved V genes explain under half, and the rest has no known cause. V, J and clone size reflect that table, while D and trimming were determined from the DNA. This sample is represented by more than 250,000 clones; around 87% of them were singletons. Jointly, the top ten make up about 5.4% of the sample.

Participants in the prospective study were aged 18 to 89 years, lived in 20 to 30 United States geographic areas, and enrolled through a virtual design. In the prospective study, cohorts were assigned on the basis of participant-reported clinical history obtained from a screening survey and a study questionnaire. Recovered participants in ImmuneRACE Cohort 3 were defined as having two consecutive negative NP/OP PCR tests, clearance from a healthcare professional, or resolution of symptoms. Each participant in the prospective study had whole blood, serum and a nasopharyngeal or oropharyngeal swab collected by mobile phlebotomists. Over an approximately 2-month period, participants in the prospective study had the option of providing additional blood draws and questionnaires. Before DNA extraction, prospective study blood samples were shipped either frozen or at room temperature.

This clonotype originated in a woman in her twenties or thirties who had recovered from COVID-19. The V and J genes are TRBV7-9 and TRBJ1-1; no D gene is confidently identified. The sequencing sample was made of PBMCs or T cells enriched from blood (not recorded which). The CDR3 sequence is CASSLRSGNTEAFF. The DNA sequence reads TGTGCCAGCAGCTTACGTTCCGGTAACACTGAAGCTTTCTTT.